Listed below are T cell receptor beta chains from one sample, sequenced in a study of cytomegalovirus exposure and HLA in healthy donors. Method: immunoSEQ multiplex PCR; TCRdb's copy keeps in-frame clones and lacks some. The data hold 100,000 to 150,000 clones, with around four fifths observed a single time. Sample: PBMCs. Receptor source: a woman in her 40s in good health and CMV-seropositive. Both conserved end residues are part of each CDR3. The order of the fields is CDR3 protein, CDR3 DNA, V gene, D gene, J gene, clone size. A D gene is named only where the DNA matches it firmly. Clone size is not always given. Where it is, it says once, few, many or a class for expanded clones.

CASSRGWSGANVLTF | TGTGCCAGCAGCCGAGGATGGTCCGGGGCCAACGTCCTGACTTTC | TRBV5-8 | . | TRBJ2-6 | .
CSSSLRGLSSEQYF | TGTTCCAGCAGCTTAAGAGGGTTGAGTAGCGAGCAGTACTTC | TRBV7-3 | . | TRBJ2-7 | .
CASSRRTSGSIEQYF | TGTGCCAGCAGTCGTAGGACTAGCGGGAGTATCGAGCAGTACTTC | TRBV7-8 | TRBD2 | TRBJ2-7 | .
CASSRRQGTTDTQYF | TGTGCCAGCAGCCGGAGACAGGGGACCACAGATACGCAGTATTTT | TRBV5-6 | TRBD1 | TRBJ2-3 | once
CASSPSPGGVTGELFF | TGTGCCAGCAGCCCCAGCCCAGGGGGCGTCACCGGGGAGCTGTTTTTT | TRBV11-2 | TRBD1 | TRBJ2-2 | .
CASSLDPPAGSYYNEQFF | TGTGCCAGCAGCTTAGATCCCCCAGCGGGAAGTTACTACAATGAGCAGTTCTTC | TRBV11-3 | TRBD2 | TRBJ2-1 | once
CASSHHRGLSYEQYF | TGTGCCAGCAGCCATCACAGGGGGCTATCCTACGAGCAGTACTTC | TRBV11-2 | TRBD1 | TRBJ2-7 | .
CASSSKDNNYGYTF | TGCGCCAGCAGTTCAAAGGACAACAACTATGGCTACACCTTC | TRBV4-1 | . | TRBJ1-2 | medium-sized
CASSVVRGHVYNEQFF | TGTGCCAGCAGCGTGGTAAGGGGGCACGTCTACAATGAGCAGTTCTTC | TRBV9 | TRBD1 | TRBJ2-1 | .
CASSEWRDSRSEQYF | TGTGCCAGCAGTGAATGGAGGGACAGCCGTTCGGAGCAGTACTTC | TRBV6-1 | . | TRBJ2-7 | .
CASRTRVGGDGNQPQHF | TGTGCCAGCAGGACCAGGGTCGGAGGGGATGGCAATCAGCCCCAGCATTTT | TRBV11-1 | . | TRBJ1-5 | few
CASSVGTGKGVYQETQYF | TGTGCCAGCAGCGTCGGGACAGGCAAGGGGGTGTACCAAGAGACCCAGTACTTC | TRBV9 | TRBD1 | TRBJ2-5 | .
CASSFIGQGANEQFF | TGTGCCAGCAGTTTCATTGGACAGGGGGCGAATGAGCAGTTCTTC | TRBV6-6 | TRBD1 | TRBJ2-1 | .
CAWSNRAFSNQPQHF | TGTGCCTGGAGTAATCGAGCTTTTAGCAATCAGCCCCAGCATTTT | TRBV30 | . | TRBJ1-5 | .
CASTPLAEFTDTQYF | TGTGCCAGCACCCCACTAGCGGAATTCACAGATACGCAGTATTTT | TRBV28 | TRBD2 | TRBJ2-3 | once
CASSIGSGSTDTQYF | TGCGCCAGCAGCATTGGGAGCGGTAGCACAGATACGCAGTATTTT | TRBV5-1 | . | TRBJ2-3 | .
CASSQELAGQTEAFF | TGCGCCAGCAGCCAAGAGTTGGCCGGACAGACTGAAGCTTTCTTT | TRBV4-3 | . | TRBJ1-1 | .
CASGFGTGNTEAFF | TGTGCTAGTGGTTTTGGGACAGGGAACACTGAAGCTTTCTTT | TRBV12-5 | TRBD1 | TRBJ1-1 | .
CAWNLGLITGELFF | TGTGCCTGGAATCTGGGACTGATCACCGGGGAGCTGTTTTTT | TRBV30 | . | TRBJ2-2 | .
CASSELVSGSTDTQYF | TGTGCCAGCAGCGAATTAGTTAGCGGGAGCACAGATACGCAGTATTTT | TRBV9 | TRBD2 | TRBJ2-3 | .
CASSQERKIAGPYDEQFF | TGCGCCAGCAGCCAAGAAAGAAAGATAGCGGGACCTTACGATGAGCAGTTCTTC | TRBV4-3 | TRBD2 | TRBJ2-1 | .
CASSFQTSGRGNEQFF | TGCGCCAGCAGCTTCCAGACTAGCGGGAGGGGCAATGAGCAGTTCTTC | TRBV5-1 | TRBD2 | TRBJ2-1 | once
CASSFGPVNTEAFF | TGCGCCAGCAGCTTTGGTCCAGTGAACACTGAAGCTTTCTTT | TRBV5-1 | . | TRBJ1-1 | .
CASSWDRETSYEQYF | TGTGCCAGCAGTTGGGACAGGGAGACTTCCTACGAGCAGTACTTC | TRBV2 | TRBD1 | TRBJ2-7 | .
CASSVGGGASGYQETQYF | TGTGCCAGCAGCGTAGGGGGTGGGGCTAGCGGGTACCAAGAGACCCAGTACTTC | TRBV9 | TRBD2 | TRBJ2-5 | .
CASSLRGDSYNEQFF | TGCGCCAGCAGCTTACGGGGGGACTCCTACAATGAGCAGTTCTTC | TRBV5-1 | TRBD2 | TRBJ2-1 | .
CASSQVGTGGLLQPQHF | TGTGCCAGCAGCCAAGTCGGGACAGGGGGCTTACTTCAGCCCCAGCATTTT | TRBV4-2 | TRBD1 | TRBJ1-5 | .
CASSPLGSGSVKQYF | TGTGCCAGCAGCCCCCTAGGTAGCGGGAGTGTAAAGCAGTACTTC | TRBV9 | TRBD2 | TRBJ2-7 | .
CASSLRSGPGSTGELFF | TGTGCCAGCAGCTTAAGGTCGGGCCCCGGGAGCACCGGGGAGCTGTTTTTT | TRBV7-3 | . | TRBJ2-2 | .
CASIIPGLAGLNEQFF | TGTGCCAGCATTATACCGGGACTAGCGGGACTCAATGAGCAGTTCTTC | TRBV6-4 | TRBD2 | TRBJ2-1 | .
CASRDRTGMSNQPQHF | TGTGCCAGCAGGGACCGGACAGGTATGAGCAATCAGCCCCAGCATTTT | TRBV6-6 | TRBD1 | TRBJ1-5 | .
CATSRGPVQETQYF | TGTGCCACCAGCAGAGGGCCAGTCCAAGAGACCCAGTACTTC | TRBV15 | . | TRBJ2-5 | .
CASSQAMTEPNYGYTF | TGTGCCAGCAGCCAAGCTATGACAGAACCTAACTATGGCTACACCTTC | TRBV4-2 | . | TRBJ1-2 | .
CASSRVQGAAEKLFF | TGCGCCAGCAGCCGCGTACAGGGGGCGGCTGAAAAACTGTTTTTT | TRBV5-1 | TRBD1 | TRBJ1-4 | once
CASSKTSGSSYEQYF | TGTGCCAGCAGTAAAACTAGCGGGAGCTCCTACGAGCAGTACTTC | TRBV6-5 | TRBD2 | TRBJ2-7 | .
CASSLGFGADREGYTF | TGTGCCAGCAGCTTAGGATTTGGTGCCGACAGGGAAGGCTACACCTTC | TRBV11-2 | TRBD1 | TRBJ1-2 | few
CASSLEGNLAGGLGEQFF | TGCGCCAGCAGCTTGGAGGGGAACCTAGCGGGAGGCTTAGGTGAGCAGTTCTTC | TRBV5-1 | TRBD2 | TRBJ2-1 | .
CASSRRGVGTDTQYF | TGTGCCAGCAGCCGCAGGGGGGTTGGCACAGATACGCAGTATTTT | TRBV11-2 | . | TRBJ2-3 | .
CASSSRQGLMSYEQYF | TGTGCCAGTAGTTCCCGACAGGGTTTAATGTCCTACGAGCAGTACTTC | TRBV19 | TRBD1 | TRBJ2-7 | .
CASSIVAASGTRYNEQFF | TGTGCCAGCAGCATCGTCGCGGCTAGCGGGACTAGGTACAATGAGCAGTTCTTC | TRBV7-9 | TRBD2 | TRBJ2-1 | once
CASSPSRVNTEAFF | TGTGCCAGCAGCCCAAGTCGGGTAAACACTGAAGCTTTCTTT | TRBV28 | . | TRBJ1-1 | .
CSSSLAEVRGNSEQYF | TGTTCCAGCAGCTTAGCGGAGGTCAGGGGGAACTCCGAGCAGTACTTC | TRBV7-9 | . | TRBJ2-7 | .
CASSGGLERLDEQFF | TGTGCCAGCAGCGGCGGACTAGAGAGATTGGATGAGCAGTTCTTC | TRBV9 | TRBD2 | TRBJ2-1 | .
CASSQPGQGISREKLFF | TGCGCCAGCAGCCAACCGGGACAGGGGATAAGTCGTGAAAAACTGTTTTTT | TRBV4-1 | TRBD1 | TRBJ1-4 | .
CASSYAERGGYTF | TGTGCCAGCAGTTACGCGGAACGGGGTGGCTACACCTTC | TRBV6-6 | . | TRBJ1-2 | .
CASSSQGSGKYNEQFF | TGTGCCAGCAGCTCCCAGGGGAGCGGAAAATACAATGAGCAGTTCTTC | TRBV7-3 | . | TRBJ2-1 | .
CASRLYGETQYF | TGTGCCAGCAGGTTATACGGGGAGACCCAGTACTTC | TRBV28 | . | TRBJ2-5 | .
CASSAYSGRQETQYF | TGTGCCAGCAGTGCCTATAGCGGGAGGCAAGAGACCCAGTACTTC | TRBV6-1 | TRBD2 | TRBJ2-5 | .
CASRSGRGLRIQYF | TGTGCCAGCAGAAGCGGGAGGGGCCTACGGATTCAGTACTTC | TRBV19 | TRBD2 | TRBJ2-4 | few
CASSYSSGNQPQHF | TGTGCCAGCAGTTACTCTTCGGGTAATCAGCCCCAGCATTTT | TRBV6-5 | . | TRBJ1-5 | .
CASSFPGQYEQYF | TGTGCCAGCAGCTTCCCGGGACAGTACGAGCAGTACTTC | TRBV11-2 | TRBD1 | TRBJ2-7 | .
CASSQDLPGAGNTIYF | TGTGCCAGCAGCCAAGATTTACCGGGGGCTGGAAACACCATATATTTT | TRBV14 | . | TRBJ1-3 | .
CSSSYYRNEQYF | TGTTCCAGCAGCTATTACAGGAACGAGCAGTACTTC | TRBV7-9 | . | TRBJ2-7 | .
CASSVGGVDEQFF | TGTGCCAGCAGCGTAGGGGGGGTTGATGAGCAGTTCTTC | TRBV9 | . | TRBJ2-1 | .
CASSSGQLTGELFF | TGTGCCAGCAGCTCCGGACAGCTCACCGGGGAGCTGTTTTTT | TRBV7-8 | . | TRBJ2-2 | .
CAWSPPYLSYEQYF | TGTGCCTGGAGTCCACCCTACCTCTCCTACGAGCAGTACTTC | TRBV30 | . | TRBJ2-7 | few
CAWSVSLDNEQFF | TGTGCCTGGAGTGTAAGCCTAGACAATGAGCAGTTCTTC | TRBV30 | . | TRBJ2-1 | .
CATSRDGLAGGPSLNNEQFF | TGTGCCACCAGCAGAGATGGACTAGCGGGAGGGCCTTCACTAAACAATGAGCAGTTCTTC | TRBV15 | TRBD2 | TRBJ2-1 | .
CSVPSGRGGGYNEQFF | TGCAGCGTTCCTAGCGGGAGAGGGGGCGGGTACAATGAGCAGTTCTTC | TRBV29-1 | TRBD2 | TRBJ2-1 | .
CASSLQGETQYF | TGTGCCAGCAGTTTACAGGGAGAGACCCAGTACTTC | TRBV6-6 | . | TRBJ2-5 | .